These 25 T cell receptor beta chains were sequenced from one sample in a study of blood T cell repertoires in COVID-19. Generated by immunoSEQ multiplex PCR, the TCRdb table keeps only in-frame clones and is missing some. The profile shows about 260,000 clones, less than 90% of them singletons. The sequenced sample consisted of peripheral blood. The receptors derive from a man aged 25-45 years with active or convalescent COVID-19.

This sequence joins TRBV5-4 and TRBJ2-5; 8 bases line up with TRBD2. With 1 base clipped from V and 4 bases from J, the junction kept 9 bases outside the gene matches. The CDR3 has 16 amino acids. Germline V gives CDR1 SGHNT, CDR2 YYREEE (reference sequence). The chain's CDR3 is CASSLSDGGAGETQYF. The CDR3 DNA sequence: TGTGCCAGCAGCTTGTCCGACGGGGGGGCTGGAGAGACCCAGTACTTC.

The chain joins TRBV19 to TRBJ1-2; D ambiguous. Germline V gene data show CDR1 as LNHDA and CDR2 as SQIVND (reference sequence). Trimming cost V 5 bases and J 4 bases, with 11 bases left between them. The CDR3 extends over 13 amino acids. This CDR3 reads CASSPAQSYGYTF. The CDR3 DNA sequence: TGTGCCAGTAGTCCCGCACAGTCCTATGGCTACACCTTC.

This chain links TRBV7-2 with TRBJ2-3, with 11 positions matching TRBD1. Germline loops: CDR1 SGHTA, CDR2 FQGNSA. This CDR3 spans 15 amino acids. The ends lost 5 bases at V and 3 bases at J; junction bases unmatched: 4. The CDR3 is CASSPDRGQTDTQYF. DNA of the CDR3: TGTGCCAGCAGCCCGGACAGGGGGCAAACAGATACGCAGTATTTT.

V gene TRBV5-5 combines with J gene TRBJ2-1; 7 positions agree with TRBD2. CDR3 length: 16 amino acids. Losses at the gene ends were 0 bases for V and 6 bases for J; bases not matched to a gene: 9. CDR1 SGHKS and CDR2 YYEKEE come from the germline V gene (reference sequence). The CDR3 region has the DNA TGTGCCAGCAGCTTGGGGGAGGGCAGTCTAACCAATGAGCAGTTCTTC. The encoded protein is CASSLGEGSLTNEQFF.

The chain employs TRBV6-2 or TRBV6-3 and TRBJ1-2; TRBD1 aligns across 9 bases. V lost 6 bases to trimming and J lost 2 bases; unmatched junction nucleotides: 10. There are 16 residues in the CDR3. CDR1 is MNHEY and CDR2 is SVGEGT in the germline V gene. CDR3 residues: CASSPPLDRGNYGYTF. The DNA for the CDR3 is TGTGCCAGCAGCCCTCCGCTGGACAGGGGAAACTATGGCTACACCTTC.

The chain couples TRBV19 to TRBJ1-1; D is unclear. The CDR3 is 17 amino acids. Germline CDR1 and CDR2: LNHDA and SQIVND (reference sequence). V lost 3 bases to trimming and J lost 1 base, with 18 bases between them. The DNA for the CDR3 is TGTGCCAGTAGTATCGATCTCCGCGGTCAGCAGAACACTGAAGCTTTCTTT. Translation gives CASSIDLRGQQNTEAFF.

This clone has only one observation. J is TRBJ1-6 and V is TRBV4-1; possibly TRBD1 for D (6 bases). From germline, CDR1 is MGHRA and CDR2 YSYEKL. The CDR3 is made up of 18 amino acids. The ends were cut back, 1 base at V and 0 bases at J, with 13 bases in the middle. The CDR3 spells CASSQVADRSSYNSPLHF. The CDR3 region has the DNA TGCGCCAGCAGCCAAGTAGCCGACAGGAGCTCCTATAATTCACCCCTCCACTTT.

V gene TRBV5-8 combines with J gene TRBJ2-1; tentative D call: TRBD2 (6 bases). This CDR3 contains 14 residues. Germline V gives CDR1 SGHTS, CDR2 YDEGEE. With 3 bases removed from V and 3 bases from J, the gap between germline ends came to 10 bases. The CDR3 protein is CASSSGLIYNEQFF. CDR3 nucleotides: TGTGCCAGCAGCTCGGGACTGATCTACAATGAGCAGTTCTTC.

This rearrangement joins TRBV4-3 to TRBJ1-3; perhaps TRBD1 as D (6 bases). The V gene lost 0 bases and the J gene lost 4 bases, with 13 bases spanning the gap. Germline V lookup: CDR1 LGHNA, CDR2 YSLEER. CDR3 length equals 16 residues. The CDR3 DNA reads TGCGCCAGCAGCCAAGATCCGGAGAGGGGGGGAAACACCATATATTTT. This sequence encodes CASSQDPERGGNTIYF.

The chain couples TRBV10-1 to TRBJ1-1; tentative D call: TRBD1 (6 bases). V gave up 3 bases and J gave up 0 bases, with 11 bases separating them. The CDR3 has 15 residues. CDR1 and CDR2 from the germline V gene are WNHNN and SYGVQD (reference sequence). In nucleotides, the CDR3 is TGCGCCAGCAGTGAAAATGGGGGCTTGAACACTGAAGCTTTCTTT. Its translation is CASSENGGLNTEAFF.

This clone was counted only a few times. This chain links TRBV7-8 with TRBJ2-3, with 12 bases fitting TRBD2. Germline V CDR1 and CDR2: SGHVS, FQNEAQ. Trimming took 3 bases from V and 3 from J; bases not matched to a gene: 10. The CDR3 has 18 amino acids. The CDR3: CASSLSSGGALVTDTQYF. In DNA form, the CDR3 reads TGTGCCAGCAGCTTGTCTAGCGGGGGGGCCCTGGTAACAGATACGCAGTATTTT. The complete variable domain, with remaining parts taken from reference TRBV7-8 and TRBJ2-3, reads GAGVSQSPRYKVAKRGQDVALRCDPISGHVSLFWYQQALGQGPEFLTYFQNEAQLDKSGLPSDRFFAERPEGSVSTLKIQRTQQEDSAVYLCASSLSSGGALVTDTQYFGPGTRLTVL.

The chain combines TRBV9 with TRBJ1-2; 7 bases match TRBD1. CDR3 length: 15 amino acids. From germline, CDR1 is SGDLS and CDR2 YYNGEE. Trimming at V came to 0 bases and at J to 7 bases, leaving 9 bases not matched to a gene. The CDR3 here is CASSVDTAPGGGYTF. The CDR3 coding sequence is TGTGCCAGCAGCGTAGATACGGCGCCAGGGGGTGGCTACACCTTC.

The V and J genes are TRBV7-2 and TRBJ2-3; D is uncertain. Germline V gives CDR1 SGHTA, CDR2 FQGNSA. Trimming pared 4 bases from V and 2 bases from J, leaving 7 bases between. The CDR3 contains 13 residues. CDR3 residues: CASSSALTDTQYF. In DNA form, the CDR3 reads TGTGCCAGCAGCTCAGCCCTCACAGATACGCAGTATTTT.

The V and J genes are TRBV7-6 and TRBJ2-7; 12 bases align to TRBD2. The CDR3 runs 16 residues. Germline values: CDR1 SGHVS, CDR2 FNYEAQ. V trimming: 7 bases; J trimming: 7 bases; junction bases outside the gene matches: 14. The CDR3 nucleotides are TGTGCCAGCACCTACGGCCTAGCGGGGGGGGGTGCTGAGCAGTACTTC. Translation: CASTYGLAGGGAEQYF.

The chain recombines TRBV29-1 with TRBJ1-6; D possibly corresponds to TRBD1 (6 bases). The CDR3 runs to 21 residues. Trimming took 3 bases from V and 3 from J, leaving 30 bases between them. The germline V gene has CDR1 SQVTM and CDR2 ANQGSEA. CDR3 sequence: CSVEGLYRVPGKTYYNSPLHF. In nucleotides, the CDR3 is TGCAGCGTTGAGGGCCTATACAGGGTCCCGGGGAAGACTTACTATAATTCACCCCTCCACTTT.

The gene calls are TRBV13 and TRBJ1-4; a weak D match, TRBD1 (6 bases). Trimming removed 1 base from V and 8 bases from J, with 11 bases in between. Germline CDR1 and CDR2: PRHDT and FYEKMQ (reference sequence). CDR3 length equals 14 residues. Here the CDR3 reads CASSLAQGGEKLFF. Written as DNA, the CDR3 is TGTGCCAGCAGCTTAGCACAGGGTGGCGAAAAACTGTTTTTT. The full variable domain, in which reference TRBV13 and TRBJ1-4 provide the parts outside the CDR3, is AAGVIQSPRHLIKEKRETATLKCYPIPRHDTVYWYQQGPGQDPQFLISFYEKMQSDKGSIPDRFSAQQFSDYHSELNMSSLELGDSALYFCASSLAQGGEKLFFGSGTQLSVL.

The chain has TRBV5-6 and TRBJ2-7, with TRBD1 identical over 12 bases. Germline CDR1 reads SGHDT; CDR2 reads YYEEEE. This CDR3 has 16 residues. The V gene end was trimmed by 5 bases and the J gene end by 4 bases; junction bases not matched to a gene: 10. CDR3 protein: CASSYTGTGGRYEQYF. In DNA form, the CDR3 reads TGTGCCAGCAGTTATACCGGGACAGGGGGCCGATACGAGCAGTACTTC. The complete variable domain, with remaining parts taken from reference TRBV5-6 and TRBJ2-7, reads DAGVTQSPTHLIKTRGQQVTLRCSPKSGHDTVSWYQQALGQGPQFIFQYYEEEERQRGNFPDRFSGHQFPNYSSELNVNALLLGDSALYLCASSYTGTGGRYEQYFGPGTRLTVT.

CDR3 bases: TGTGCCAGCAATAACAGGGGAAACACTGAAGCTTTCTTT. Translated, it gives CASNNRGNTEAFF. V is TRBV6-5 and J is TRBJ1-1, with 7 bases identical to TRBD1. The CDR3 length is 13 residues. The V gene's germline CDR1 is MNHEY and CDR2 SVGAGI. V dropped 7 bases and J dropped 2; count of bases not matched to a gene: 4.

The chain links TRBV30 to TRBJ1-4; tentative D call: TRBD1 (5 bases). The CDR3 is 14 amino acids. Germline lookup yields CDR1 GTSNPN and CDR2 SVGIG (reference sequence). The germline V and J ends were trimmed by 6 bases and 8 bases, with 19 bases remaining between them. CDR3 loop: CACSLQGIDEKLFF. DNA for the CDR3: TGTGCCTGCAGTCTCCAGGGAATCGACGAAAAACTGTTTTTT.

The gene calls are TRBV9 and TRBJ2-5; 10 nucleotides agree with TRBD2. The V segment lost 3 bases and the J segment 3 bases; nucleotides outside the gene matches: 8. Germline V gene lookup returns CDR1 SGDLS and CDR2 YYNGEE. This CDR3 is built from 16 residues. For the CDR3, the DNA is TGTGCCAGCAGCGCCCCCCTAGCGGGGGTTGAAGAGACCCAGTACTTC. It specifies CASSAPLAGVEETQYF.

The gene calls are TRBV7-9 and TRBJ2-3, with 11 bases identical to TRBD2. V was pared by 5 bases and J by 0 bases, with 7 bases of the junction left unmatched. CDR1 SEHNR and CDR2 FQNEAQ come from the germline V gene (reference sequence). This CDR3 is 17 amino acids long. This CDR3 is CASSPRLAGSSTDTQYF. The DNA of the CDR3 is TGTGCCAGCAGCCCCCGACTAGCGGGGAGTAGCACAGATACGCAGTATTTT.

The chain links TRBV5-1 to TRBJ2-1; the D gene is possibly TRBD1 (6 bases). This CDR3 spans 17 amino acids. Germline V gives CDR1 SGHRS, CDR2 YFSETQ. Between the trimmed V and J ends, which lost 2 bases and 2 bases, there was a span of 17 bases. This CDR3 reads CASSFVTGHQTYNEQFF. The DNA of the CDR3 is TGCGCCAGCAGCTTTGTCACGGGACACCAAACCTACAATGAGCAGTTCTTC.

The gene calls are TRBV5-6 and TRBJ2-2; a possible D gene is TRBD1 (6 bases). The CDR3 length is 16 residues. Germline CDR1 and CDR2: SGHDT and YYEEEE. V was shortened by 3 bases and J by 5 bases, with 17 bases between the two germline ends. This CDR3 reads CASSWVTGEGTGELFF. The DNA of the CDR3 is TGTGCCAGCAGCTGGGTGACAGGAGAGGGGACCGGGGAGCTGTTTTTT.

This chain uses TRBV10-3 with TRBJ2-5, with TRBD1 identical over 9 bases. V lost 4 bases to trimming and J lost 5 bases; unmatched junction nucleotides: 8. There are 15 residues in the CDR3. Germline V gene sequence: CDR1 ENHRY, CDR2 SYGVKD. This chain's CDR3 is CAISVGTGRTETQYF. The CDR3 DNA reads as TGTGCCATCAGTGTAGGGACAGGGAGAACGGAGACCCAGTACTTC.

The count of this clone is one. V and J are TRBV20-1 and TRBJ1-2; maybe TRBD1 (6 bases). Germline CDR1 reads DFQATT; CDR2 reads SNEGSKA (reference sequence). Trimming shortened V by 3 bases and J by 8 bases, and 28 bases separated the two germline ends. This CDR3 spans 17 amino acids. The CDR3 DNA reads TGCAGTGCTAGTGGGGGGTCCGGGCTTCGAGGGACACTAGGCTACACCTTC. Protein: CSASGGSGLRGTLGYTF.